Following are 6 T cell receptor beta chains from one sample sequenced in a study of T cells in Graves' hyperthyroidism and ophthalmopathy (dated by TCRdb to between 2018 and 2020). Libraries came from multiplex PCR. For sequencing, an Illumina HiSeq 2000 was employed. TCR beta CDR3 regions were amplified from RNA transcripts. The TCR CDR3 was subjected to a first round of RT-PCR using the HTBI primer set and the Qiagen OneStep RT-PCR kit. TCRdb trimmed public reads at Q25 via fastp, called clones via MiXCR and kept in-frame beta chains. Every CDR3 protein is listed once, alongside the most common genes and DNA of its rows. In this sample the table shows about 100,000 distinct CDR3 sequences, roughly 15% of which occur a single time. Clones ranked in the top ten supply around 44% of the sample. The specimen sequenced was blood. The receptors stem from a woman aged 50 to 60 with Graves' hyperthyroidism.

The chain is built from TRBV29-1 and TRBJ2-2; D gene uncertain. The V gene's germline CDR1 is SQVTM and CDR2 ANQGSEA. V shed 4 bases and J shed 2 bases, with 8 bases lying between them. The CDR3 has 13 amino acids. CDR3 nucleotides: TGCAGCGTTGGGGGAACCAACACCGGGGAGCTGTTTTTT. Its translation is CSVGGTNTGELFF.

The table lists this clonotype with a few counts. The rearrangement links TRBV19 to TRBJ2-7; 7 bases align to TRBD1. With V trimmed by 5 bases and J by 1 base, 14 bases remained unmatched. The CDR3 is made up of 17 amino acids. Germline CDR1 LNHDA, CDR2 SQIVND (reference sequence). CDR3 bases: TGTGCCAGTAGTGAGGAAGGTCATTTGACAGGGTCCTACGAGCAGTACTTC. Amino acids: CASSEEGHLTGSYEQYF.

In its sample, this clonotype was seen many times. The V call is TRBV19, the J call TRBJ1-5, with D possibly matching TRBD1 (5 bases). CDR1 LNHDA and CDR2 SQIVND come from the germline V gene (reference sequence). The CDR3 spans 15 residues. Trimming left V 7 bases short and J 6 bases short, with 19 bases between. The DNA of the CDR3 is TGTGCCAGTACGGAAACAGGCCTTGGGGTTCAGCCCCAGCATTTT. Translation: CASTETGLGVQPQHF.

This clonotype was seen ten or more times. V and J are TRBV20-1 and TRBJ2-7, with 14 bases that match TRBD2. V gave up 1 base and J gave up 2 bases; unmatched junction bases: 7. The CDR3 runs to 17 residues. Looked up from germline, CDR1 is DFQATT and CDR2 is SNEGSKA (reference sequence). The CDR3 reads CSARAPGLAGETYEQYV. CDR3 nucleotide sequence: TGCAGTGCTAGAGCCCCGGGACTAGCGGGAGAGACCTACGAGCAGTACGTC.

This clonotype was counted at least ten times. The chain links TRBV12-3 or TRBV12-4 to TRBJ2-3; D not resolved. The CDR3 totals 13 residues. V lost 8 bases and J 6 bases, leaving 15 bases between the germline ends. The CDR3 sequence: CASGTVEGDTQYF. CDR3 coding DNA: TGTGCCAGCGGTACTGTCGAAGGGGATACGCAGTATTTT.

This clonotype has ten or more counts. The rearrangement links TRBV28 to TRBJ2-5; the match to TRBD1 covers 9 bases. The trim removed 5 bases at V and 3 bases at J, leaving 7 bases unmatched. Germline V gives CDR1 MDHEN, CDR2 SYDVKM. The CDR3 length is 15 residues. CDR3 DNA sequence: TGTGCCAGCAGTCCTTTTGGACAGGGGAAAGAGACCCAGTACTTC. Protein sequence: CASSPFGQGKETQYF.